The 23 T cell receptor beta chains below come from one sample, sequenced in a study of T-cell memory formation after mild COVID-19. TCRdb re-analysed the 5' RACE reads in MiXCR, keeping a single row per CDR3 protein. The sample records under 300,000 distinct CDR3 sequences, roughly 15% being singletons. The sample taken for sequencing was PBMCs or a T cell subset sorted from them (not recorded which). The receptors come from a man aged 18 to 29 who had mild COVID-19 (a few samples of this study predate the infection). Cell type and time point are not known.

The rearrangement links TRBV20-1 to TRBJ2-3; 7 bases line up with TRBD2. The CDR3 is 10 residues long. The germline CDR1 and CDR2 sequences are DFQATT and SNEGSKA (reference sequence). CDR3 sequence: CTTGRDTQYF. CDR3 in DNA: TGCACCACCGGGAGGGATACGCAGTATTTT.

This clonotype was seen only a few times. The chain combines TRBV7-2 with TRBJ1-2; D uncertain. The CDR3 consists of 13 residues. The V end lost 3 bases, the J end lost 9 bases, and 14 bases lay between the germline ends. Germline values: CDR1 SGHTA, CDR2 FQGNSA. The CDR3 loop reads CASSFGNLESYTF. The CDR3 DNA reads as TGTGCCAGCAGCTTCGGGAACCTCGAGAGCTACACCTTC.

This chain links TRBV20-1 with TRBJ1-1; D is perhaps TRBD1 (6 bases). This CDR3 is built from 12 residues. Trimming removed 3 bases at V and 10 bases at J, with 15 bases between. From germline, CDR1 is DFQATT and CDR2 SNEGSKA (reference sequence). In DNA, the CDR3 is TGCAGTGCTAGGAGGACAGACGTCTCAGCTTTCTTT. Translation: CSARRTDVSAFF.

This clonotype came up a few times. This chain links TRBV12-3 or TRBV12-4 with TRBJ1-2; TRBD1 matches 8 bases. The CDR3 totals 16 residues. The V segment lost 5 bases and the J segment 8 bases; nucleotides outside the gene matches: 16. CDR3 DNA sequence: TGTGCCAGCAGTCGCCCCGCGGACAGGGATCCAGAAGGCTACACCTTC. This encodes CASSRPADRDPEGYTF.

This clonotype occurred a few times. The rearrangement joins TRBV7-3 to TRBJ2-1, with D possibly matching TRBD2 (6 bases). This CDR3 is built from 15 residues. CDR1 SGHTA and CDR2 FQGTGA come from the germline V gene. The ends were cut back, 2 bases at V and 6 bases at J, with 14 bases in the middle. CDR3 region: CASSLLRGTFNEQFF. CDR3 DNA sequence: TGTGCCAGCAGCTTACTGCGGGGTACATTCAATGAGCAGTTCTTC. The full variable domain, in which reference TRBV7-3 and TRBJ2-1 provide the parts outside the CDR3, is GAGVSQTPSNKVTEKGKYVELRCDPISGHTALYWYRQSLGQGPEFLIYFQGTGAADDSGLPNDRFFAVRPEGSVSTLKIQRTERGDSAVYLCASSLLRGTFNEQFFGPGTRLTVL.

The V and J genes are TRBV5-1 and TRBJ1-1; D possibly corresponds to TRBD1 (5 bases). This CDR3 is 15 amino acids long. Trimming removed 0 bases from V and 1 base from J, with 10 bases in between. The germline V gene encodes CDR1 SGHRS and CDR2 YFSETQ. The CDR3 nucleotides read TGCGCCAGCAGCTTGGAGTTAAGGGGGAACACTGAAGCTTTCTTT. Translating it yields CASSLELRGNTEAFF.

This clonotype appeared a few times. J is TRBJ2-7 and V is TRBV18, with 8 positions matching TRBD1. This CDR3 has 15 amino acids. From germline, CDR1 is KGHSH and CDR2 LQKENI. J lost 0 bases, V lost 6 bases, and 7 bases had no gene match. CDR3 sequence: CASSPGQGVSYEQYF. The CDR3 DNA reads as TGTGCCAGCTCCCCCGGACAGGGTGTCTCCTACGAGCAGTACTTC.

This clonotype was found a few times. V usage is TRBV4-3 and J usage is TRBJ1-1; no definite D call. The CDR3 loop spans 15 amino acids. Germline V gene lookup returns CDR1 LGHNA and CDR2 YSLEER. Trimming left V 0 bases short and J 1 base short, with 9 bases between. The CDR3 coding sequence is TGCGCCAGCAGCCAAGATCTCGGCAGGAACACTGAAGCTTTCTTT. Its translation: CASSQDLGRNTEAFF.

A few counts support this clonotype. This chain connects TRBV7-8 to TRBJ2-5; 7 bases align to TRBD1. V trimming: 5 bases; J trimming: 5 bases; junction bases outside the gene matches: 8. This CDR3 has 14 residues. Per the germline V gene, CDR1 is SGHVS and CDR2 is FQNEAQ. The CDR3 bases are TGTGCCAGCAGCACCAGGGGGATCGAGGAGACCCAGTACTTC. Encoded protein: CASSTRGIEETQYF.

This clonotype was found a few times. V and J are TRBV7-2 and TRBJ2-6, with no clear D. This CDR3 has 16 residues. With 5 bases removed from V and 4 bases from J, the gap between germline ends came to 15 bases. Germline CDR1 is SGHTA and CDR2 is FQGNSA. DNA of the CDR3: TGTGCCAGCAGCACTATGGCAAGTACCGGGGCCAACGTCCTGACTTTC. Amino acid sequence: CASSTMASTGANVLTF.

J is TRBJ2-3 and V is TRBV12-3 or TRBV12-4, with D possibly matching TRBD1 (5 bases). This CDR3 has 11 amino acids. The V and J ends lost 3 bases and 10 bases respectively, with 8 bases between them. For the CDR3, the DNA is TGTGCCAGCAGTTTTAGACAGCCGCAGTATTTT. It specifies CASSFRQPQYF.

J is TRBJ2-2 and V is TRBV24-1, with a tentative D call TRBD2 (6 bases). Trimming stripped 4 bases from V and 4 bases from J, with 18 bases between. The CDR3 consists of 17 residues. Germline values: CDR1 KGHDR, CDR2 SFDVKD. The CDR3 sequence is CATSDPGGSTGTGELFF. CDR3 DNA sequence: TGTGCCACCAGTGACCCCGGGGGTAGTACGGGCACCGGGGAGCTGTTTTTT.

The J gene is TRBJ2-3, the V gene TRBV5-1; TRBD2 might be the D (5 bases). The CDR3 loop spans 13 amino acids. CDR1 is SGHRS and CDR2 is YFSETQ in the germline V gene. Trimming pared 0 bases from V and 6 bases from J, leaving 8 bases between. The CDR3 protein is CASSLGERDTQYF. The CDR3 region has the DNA TGCGCCAGCAGCTTGGGAGAGCGGGATACGCAGTATTTT.

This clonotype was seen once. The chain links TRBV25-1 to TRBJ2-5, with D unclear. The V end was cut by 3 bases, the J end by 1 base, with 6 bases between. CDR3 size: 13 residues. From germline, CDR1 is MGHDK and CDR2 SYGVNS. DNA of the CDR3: TGTGCCAGCAGTGACCCCATCCAAGAGACCCAGTACTTC. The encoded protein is CASSDPIQETQYF.

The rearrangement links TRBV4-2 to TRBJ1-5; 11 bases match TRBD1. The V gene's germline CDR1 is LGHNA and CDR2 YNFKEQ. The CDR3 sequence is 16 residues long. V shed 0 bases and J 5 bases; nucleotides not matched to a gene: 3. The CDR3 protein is CASSQEDRGPYQPQHF. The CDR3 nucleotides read TGTGCCAGCAGCCAAGAGGACAGGGGGCCATATCAGCCCCAGCATTTT.

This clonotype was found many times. The CDR3 region is CSAPPAGVGSTDTQYF. CDR3 sequence (DNA): TGCAGTGCCCCACCGGCCGGGGTGGGGAGCACAGATACGCAGTATTTT. This chain uses TRBV20-1 with TRBJ2-3; D possibly corresponds to TRBD2 (5 bases). Germline values: CDR1 DFQATT, CDR2 SNEGSKA (reference sequence). V dropped 6 bases and J dropped 0 bases, with 19 bases sitting between them. CDR3 length: 16 amino acids.

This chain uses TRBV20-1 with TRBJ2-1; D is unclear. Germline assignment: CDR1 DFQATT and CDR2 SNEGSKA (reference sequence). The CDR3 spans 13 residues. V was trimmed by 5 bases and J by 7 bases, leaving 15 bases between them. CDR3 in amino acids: CSALDPLPNEQFF. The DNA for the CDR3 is TGCAGTGCTCTGGATCCATTGCCAAATGAGCAGTTCTTC.

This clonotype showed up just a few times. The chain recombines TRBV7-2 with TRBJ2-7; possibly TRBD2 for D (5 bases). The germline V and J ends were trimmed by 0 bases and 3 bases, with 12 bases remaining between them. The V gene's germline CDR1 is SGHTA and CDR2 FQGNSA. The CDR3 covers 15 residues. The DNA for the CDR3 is TGTGCCAGCAGCTTAGCGGCCCGGGGTATCTACGAGCAGTACTTC. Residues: CASSLAARGIYEQYF.

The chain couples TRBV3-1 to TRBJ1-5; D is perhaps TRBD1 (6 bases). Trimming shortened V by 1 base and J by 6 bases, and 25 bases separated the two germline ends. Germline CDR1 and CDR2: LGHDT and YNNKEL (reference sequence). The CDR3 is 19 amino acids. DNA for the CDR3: TGTGCCAGCAGCCAAGTAAAACCGGGACAAACCGGGCTTGCTCAGCCCCAGCATTTT. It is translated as CASSQVKPGQTGLAQPQHF.

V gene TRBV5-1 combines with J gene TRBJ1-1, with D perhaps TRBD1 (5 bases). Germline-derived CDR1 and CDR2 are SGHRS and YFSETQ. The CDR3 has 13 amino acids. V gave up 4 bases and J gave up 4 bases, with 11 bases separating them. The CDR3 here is CASSRVGRTEAFF. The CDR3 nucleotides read TGCGCCAGCAGCCGAGTGGGGCGCACTGAAGCTTTCTTT. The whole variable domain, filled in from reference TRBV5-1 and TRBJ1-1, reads KAGVTQTPRYLIKTRGQQVTLSCSPISGHRSVSWYQQTPGQGLQFLFEYFSETQRNKGNFPGRFSGRQFSNSRSEMNVSTLELGDSALYLCASSRVGRTEAFFGQGTRLTVV.

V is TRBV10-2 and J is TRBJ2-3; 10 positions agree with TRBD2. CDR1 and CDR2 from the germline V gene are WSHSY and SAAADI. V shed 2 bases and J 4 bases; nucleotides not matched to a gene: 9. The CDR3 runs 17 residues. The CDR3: CASSEQRASGGADTQYF. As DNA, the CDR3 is TGCGCCAGCAGTGAGCAGAGGGCTAGCGGGGGTGCAGATACGCAGTATTTT.

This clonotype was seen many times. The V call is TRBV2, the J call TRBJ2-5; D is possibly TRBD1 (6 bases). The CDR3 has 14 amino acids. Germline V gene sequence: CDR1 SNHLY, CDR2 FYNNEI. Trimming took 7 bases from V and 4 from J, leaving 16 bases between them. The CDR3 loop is CASMDSSPRETQYF. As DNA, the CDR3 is TGTGCCAGCATGGACAGCTCCCCTAGAGAGACCCAGTACTTC.

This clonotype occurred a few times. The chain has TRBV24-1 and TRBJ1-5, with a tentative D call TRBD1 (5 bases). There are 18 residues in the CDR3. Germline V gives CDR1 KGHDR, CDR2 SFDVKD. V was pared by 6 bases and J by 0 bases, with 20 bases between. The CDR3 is CATSPRGRALDSNQPQHF. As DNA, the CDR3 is TGTGCCACCAGTCCCCGCGGCAGGGCCCTCGATAGCAATCAGCCCCAGCATTTT.